This TCR beta chain derives from a study of blood T cell repertoires in COVID-19. Authors' processing steps: Reference gene primer amplification gave estimated nucleated cell counts. The data were produced by immunoSEQ multiplex PCR, yet TCRdb's version contains in-frame clones alone and is incomplete. Clone size and V and J calls were adopted from that table, with D and trimming inferred from the DNA. The table includes around 320,000 clones, 85% detected once. The germline CDR1 and CDR2 sequences are KGHSH and LQKENI. V was trimmed by 8 bases and J by 3 bases, leaving 20 bases between them. CDR3 size: 15 residues.

Specimen: peripheral blood. This chain connects TRBV18 to TRBJ2-7, with a tentative D call TRBD2 (7 bases). This TCR was recovered from a human donor in a cohort sampled during active COVID-19. CDR3 amino acids: CASAPGAGAFYEQYF. CDR3 bases: TGTGCCAGCGCCCCCGGGGCGGGGGCTTTCTACGAGCAGTACTTC.